Below are 10 T cell receptor beta chains sequenced from a single sample in a study of vaccination effects on CD4 cells after COVID-19. Libraries were prepared by immunoSEQ multiplex PCR; TCRdb keeps only in-frame clonotypes and omits some of them. The table has roughly 27,000 clones, 75% to 80% seen once; the top ten hold under 7.5%. Antigen-specific CD4+ T cells were expanded (with viral peptide pools) by the ViraFEST assay ahead of sequencing. Scientists isolated CD4+ T cells after an approximately 10-day culture period ended. Either the BNT162b2 or mRNA-1273 vaccine was given to participants in two doses. Their antigen targets remain unknown. The sequences come from CD4+ T cells from PBMCs cultured with SARS-CoV-2 spike peptides, collected after COVID-19 vaccination. All receptors come from a human donor who received a COVID-19 vaccine. Some clones in this sample may be carry-over from other donors' samples.

The rearrangement uses TRBV5-5 and TRBJ2-2; the D gene is possibly TRBD1 (6 bases). Germline V gene lookup returns CDR1 SGHKS and CDR2 YYEKEE (reference sequence). Between the trimmed V and J ends, which lost 4 bases and 0 bases, there was a span of 10 bases. The CDR3 sequence is 15 residues long. This CDR3 reads CASSLGTPNTGELFF. For the CDR3, the DNA is TGTGCCAGCAGCCTCGGGACACCGAACACCGGGGAGCTGTTTTTT.

CDR3 loop: CASSEHRTGMNTEAFF. The DNA of the CDR3 is TGCGCCAGCAGCGAGCATCGGACAGGAATGAACACTGAAGCTTTCTTT. The chain has TRBV4-1 and TRBJ1-1; TRBD1 matches at 7 bases. This CDR3 has 16 residues. The V segment lost 5 bases and the J segment 0 bases; nucleotides outside the gene matches: 9. CDR1 is MGHRA, CDR2 YSYEKL, per germline.

This clone has a single count. The chain links TRBV7-2 to TRBJ1-4; D gene unclear. CDR1 and CDR2 (germline): SGHTA, FQGNSA. V was clipped by 5 bases and J by 2 bases, with 12 bases between them. CDR3 length: 15 amino acids. The CDR3 nucleotides read TGTGCCAGCAGCCTAAGGCTGACTACTAATGAAAAACTGTTTTTT. It specifies CASSLRLTTNEKLFF.

The chain links TRBV4-1 to TRBJ1-6; tentatively, D is TRBD1 (6 bases). V lost 1 base and J 6 bases, leaving 16 bases between the germline ends. Germline V gene data show CDR1 as MGHRA and CDR2 as YSYEKL. The CDR3 contains 17 residues. CDR3 residues: CASSQVRRTDFNSPLHF. In nucleotides, the CDR3 is TGCGCCAGCAGCCAAGTTAGAAGGACAGACTTTAATTCACCCCTCCACTTT.

The chain links TRBV6-4 to TRBJ1-1; D is undetermined. V lost 3 bases and J 5 bases, leaving 10 bases between the germline ends. This CDR3 is built from 13 residues. CDR1 and CDR2 from the germline V gene are MRHNA and SNTAGT. CDR3 nucleotides: TGTGCCAGCAGTGAGTCTCGGCTTACTGAAGCTTTCTTT. Translating it yields CASSESRLTEAFF.

This sequence joins TRBV3-1 (or the pseudogene TRBV3-2) and TRBJ1-2; D is uncertain. The CDR3 extends over 14 amino acids. Trimming cost V 4 bases and J 4 bases, with 13 bases left between them. Germline assignment: CDR1 LGHDT and CDR2 YNNKEL (reference sequence). CDR3 region: CASSPSLDPYGYTF. CDR3 DNA: TGTGCCAGCAGCCCCTCCCTCGACCCCTATGGCTACACCTTC.

The chain carries TRBV7-7 and TRBJ2-5, with D unclear. Trimming took off 2 bases at V and 3 bases at J, with 10 bases between the two ends. In germline, CDR1 is SSHAT, CDR2 FNYEAQ (reference sequence). This CDR3 has 14 residues. The CDR3 region has the DNA TGTGCCAGCAGCTTAAACTCGGTCAAAGAGACCCAGTACTTC. Translating it yields CASSLNSVKETQYF.

This chain joins TRBV5-1 and TRBJ2-7, with D possibly TRBD1 on 5 matching bases. Germline CDR1 reads SGHRS; CDR2 reads YFSETQ. The CDR3 contains 13 residues. The V end lost 6 bases, the J end lost 4 bases, and 14 bases lay between the germline ends. CDR3 nucleotide sequence: TGCGCCAGCAAAAGGCAGGGCAGGTACGAGCAGTACGTC. It is translated as CASKRQGRYEQYV.

This clone was seen only a few times. The J gene is TRBJ2-3, the V gene TRBV9; 10 nucleotides line up with TRBD2. Trimming cost V 1 base and J 4 bases; bases outside gene matches: 3. Germline assignment: CDR1 SGDLS and CDR2 YYNGEE. This CDR3 region has 15 residues. In DNA, the CDR3 is TGTGCCAGCAGCGTACTAGCGGGGGCCGCAGATACGCAGTATTTT. Translating gives CASSVLAGAADTQYF.

The J gene is TRBJ1-1, the V gene TRBV24-1; D is possibly TRBD1 (5 bases). Trimming took off 2 bases at V and 1 base at J, with 7 bases between the two ends. CDR3 length equals 14 residues. In germline, CDR1 is KGHDR, CDR2 SFDVKD. CDR3 residues: CATSDSGANTEAFF. The CDR3 nucleotides are TGTGCCACCAGTGATTCCGGGGCGAACACTGAAGCTTTCTTT.